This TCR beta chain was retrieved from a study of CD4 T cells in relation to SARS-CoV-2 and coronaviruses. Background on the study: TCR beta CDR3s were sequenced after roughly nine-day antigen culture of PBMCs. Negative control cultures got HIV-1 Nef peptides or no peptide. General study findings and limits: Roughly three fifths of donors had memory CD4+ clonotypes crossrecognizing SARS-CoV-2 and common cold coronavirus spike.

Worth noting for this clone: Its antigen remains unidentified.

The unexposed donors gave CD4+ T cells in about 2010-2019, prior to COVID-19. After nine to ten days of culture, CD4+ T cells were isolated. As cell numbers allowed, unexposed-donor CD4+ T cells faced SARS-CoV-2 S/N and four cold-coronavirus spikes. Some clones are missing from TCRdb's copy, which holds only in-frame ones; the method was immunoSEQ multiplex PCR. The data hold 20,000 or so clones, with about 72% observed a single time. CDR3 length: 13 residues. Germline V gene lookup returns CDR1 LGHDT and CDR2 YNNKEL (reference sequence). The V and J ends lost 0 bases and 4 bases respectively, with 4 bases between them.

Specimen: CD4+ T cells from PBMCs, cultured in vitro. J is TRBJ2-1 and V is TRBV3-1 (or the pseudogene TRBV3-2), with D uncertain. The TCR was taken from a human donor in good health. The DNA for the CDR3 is TGTGCCAGCAGCCAAGACTTATACAATGAGCAGTTCTTC. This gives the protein CASSQDLYNEQFF.